This T cell receptor (beta chain) was obtained from a study of blood T cell repertoires in COVID-19. This CDR3 comprises 12 residues. Germline lookup yields CDR1 SEHNR and CDR2 FQNEAQ (reference sequence). J was trimmed by 6 bases and V by 5 bases; bases with no gene match: 3. Sequenced by immunoSEQ multiplex PCR; TCRdb stores in-frame clones only, minus some. Of under 250,000 clones listed, about 80% are singletons. V and J are TRBV7-9 and TRBJ1-2, with 7 bases identical to TRBD1. What was sequenced was peripheral blood. The origin of this receptor is a woman in her twenties or thirties who had recovered from COVID-19. DNA of the CDR3: TGTGCCAGCAGCCCTACAGGGGATGGCTACACCTTC. Its translation is CASSPTGDGYTF.